Listed here are 9 T cell receptor beta chains from one sample, sequenced in a study of blood T cell repertoires in COVID-19. Data came from immunoSEQ multiplex PCR; TCRdb stores just in-frame clones and leaves some out. The sample contains some 120,000 clones, roughly 79% of which appear only once. Sequencing input: peripheral blood. The source of these receptors is a man aged 80 or over with acute or convalescent COVID-19.

The CDR3 DNA reads as TGCAGTGCTTGGAAGGGAGTCCAAGCTTTCTTT. Encoded protein: CSAWKGVQAFF. This sequence joins TRBV20-1 and TRBJ1-1; D is unresolved. This CDR3 has 11 residues. Trimming took off 5 bases at V and 9 bases at J, with 13 bases between the two ends. The germline gives CDR1 DFQATT, CDR2 SNEGSKA (reference sequence).

This clone was found a few times. The V call is TRBV15, the J call TRBJ2-7, with D maybe TRBD1 (6 bases). The V end lost 0 bases, the J end lost 2 bases, and 11 bases lay between the germline ends. Germline V gene lookup returns CDR1 LNHNV and CDR2 YYDKDF (reference sequence). This CDR3 is built from 15 residues. Here the CDR3 DNA reads TGTGCCACCAGCAGAGATCTAGGACAGACCTACGAGCAGTACTTC. Its protein is CATSRDLGQTYEQYF.

This clone appeared a few times. The rearrangement uses TRBV5-1 and TRBJ1-6; no reliable D call. Germline V CDR1 and CDR2: SGHRS, YFSETQ. The length of the CDR3 is 15 residues. V was trimmed by 0 bases and J by 9 bases, leaving 13 bases between them. The CDR3 reads CASSLVTGWSSPLHF. The CDR3 DNA reads as TGCGCCAGCAGCTTGGTTACGGGTTGGTCTTCACCCCTCCACTTT.

The chain is built from TRBV7-9 and TRBJ1-5; 7 nucleotides match TRBD1. V lost 3 bases and J lost 4; bases outside the gene matches: 12. The CDR3 length is 17 residues. Germline V gene lookup returns CDR1 SEHNR and CDR2 FQNEAQ (reference sequence). The CDR3: CASSFSPAGTANQPQHF. The DNA for the CDR3 is TGTGCCAGCAGCTTCAGCCCCGCCGGGACAGCTAATCAGCCCCAGCATTTT.

The chain is built from TRBV7-2 and TRBJ1-1; 7 positions agree with TRBD1. The germline V gene encodes CDR1 SGHTA and CDR2 FQGNSA. Trimming cost V 5 bases and J 6 bases; bases outside gene matches: 9. The CDR3 is 14 amino acids. The CDR3 here is CASSHPQGGSEAFF. The CDR3 region has the DNA TGTGCCAGCAGCCACCCGCAGGGGGGTTCTGAAGCTTTCTTT.

The chain combines TRBV5-6 with TRBJ2-7, with TRBD2 identical over 12 bases. CDR1 is SGHDT, CDR2 YYEEEE, per germline. V shed 3 bases and J 4 bases; nucleotides not matched to a gene: 2. This CDR3 comprises 14 residues. The CDR3 sequence is CASSSSGGAYEQYF. DNA for the CDR3: TGTGCCAGCAGCTCTAGCGGGGGGGCGTACGAGCAGTACTTC.

CDR3 DNA sequence: TGTGCCAGCAGCTTAGACGGGGGGGACTACAATGAGCAGTTCTTC. Translated: CASSLDGGDYNEQFF. V gene TRBV7-2 combines with J gene TRBJ2-1, with 8 bases that match TRBD2. CDR3 length: 15 residues. V lost 1 base to trimming and J lost 3 bases; unmatched junction nucleotides: 2. The germline gives CDR1 SGHTA, CDR2 FQGNSA.

The chain uses TRBV7-9 and TRBJ2-7; perhaps TRBD1 as D (6 bases). Germline V gives CDR1 SEHNR, CDR2 FQNEAQ (reference sequence). CDR3 length: 14 residues. Between the trimmed V and J ends, which lost 5 bases and 7 bases, there was a span of 18 bases. CDR3 sequence: CASSPRDTLGEQYF. The CDR3 region has the DNA TGTGCCAGCAGCCCCCGGGACACCCTGGGGGAGCAGTACTTC.

V gene TRBV29-1 combines with J gene TRBJ2-3; D not resolved. Trimming took 6 bases from V and 4 from J, leaving 23 bases between them. This CDR3 is built from 16 residues. Germline lookup yields CDR1 SQVTM and CDR2 ANQGSEA. CDR3 residues: CSVWSIRLQKADTQYF. The CDR3 DNA is TGCAGCGTATGGAGCATCCGCCTCCAAAAGGCAGATACGCAGTATTTT.